This T cell receptor beta chain derives from a study of blood T cell repertoires in COVID-19. CDR1 and CDR2 (germline): KGHDR, SFDVKD. The CDR3 is 15 residues long. With V trimmed by 2 bases and J by 5 bases, 5 bases remained unmatched. Produced via immunoSEQ multiplex PCR; TCRdb's table is partial and in-frame only. This table holds about 210,000 clones, 80% to 90% found once. The gene calls are TRBV24-1 and TRBJ1-2; 9 nucleotides match TRBD1. The clonotype originates from a man in his thirties or forties in a cohort exposed to, infected with or recovered from COVID-19 (not recorded which). Sequencing used PBMCs or T cells enriched from blood (not recorded which). CDR3 protein: CATSDSDRGGYGYTF. DNA for the CDR3: TGTGCCACCAGTGATTCCGACAGGGGGGGATATGGCTACACCTTC.